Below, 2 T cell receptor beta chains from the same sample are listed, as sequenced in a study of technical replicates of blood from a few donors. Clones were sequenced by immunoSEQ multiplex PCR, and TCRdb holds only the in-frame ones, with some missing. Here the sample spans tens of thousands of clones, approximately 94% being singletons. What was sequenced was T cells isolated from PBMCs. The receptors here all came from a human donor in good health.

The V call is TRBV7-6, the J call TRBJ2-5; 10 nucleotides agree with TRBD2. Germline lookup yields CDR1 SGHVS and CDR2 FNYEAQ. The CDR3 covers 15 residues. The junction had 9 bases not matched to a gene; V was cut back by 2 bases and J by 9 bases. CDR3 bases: TGTGCCAGCAGCTTACTGGCTAGCGGGGGTGGTGCCCAGTACTTC. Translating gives CASSLLASGGGAQYF.

CDR3 amino acids: CASRAGSSYNEQFF. The CDR3 nucleotides read TGTGCCAGCAGAGCGGGGAGCTCCTACAATGAGCAGTTCTTC. V and J are TRBV7-8 and TRBJ2-1; 7 bases fit TRBD2. With V trimmed by 6 bases and J by 0 bases, 2 bases remained unmatched. This CDR3 is 14 amino acids long. Germline values: CDR1 SGHVS, CDR2 FQNEAQ.